Below, one T cell receptor beta chain is given with its context. The data stem from a study of CD8 T cells in Susac syndrome. Overall study context: Among the Susac syndrome patients sequenced, six had active disease and fewer than 10 were in remission.

This CDR3 region has 17 residues. Germline CDR1 is MNHEY and CDR2 is SMNVEV (reference sequence). Trimming pared 1 base from V and 4 bases from J, leaving 16 bases between. Sequencing of TCR beta covered CD8+ and CD4+ T cells obtained from blood. Negative isolation was applied to CD8+ and CD4+ T cells, and FACS enrichment was applied to TEMRA cells. An input of roughly 0.5 to 1 ug of RNA was subjected to reverse transcription using random hexamers. Amplification of the TCR beta CDR3 was carried out by immunoSEQ multiplex PCR, which spanned a total of 54 Vbeta and 13 Jbeta segments. TCRdb used MiXCR to reprocess the immunoSEQ multiplex PCR reads, holding one entry per CDR3 protein. The sample lists 150,000 to 200,000 distinct CDR3 sequences; 90% to 95% were seen once.

Sequenced material: CD4+ T cells from PBMCs. The V call is TRBV27, the J call TRBJ2-2; no definite D call. This receptor was obtained from a human donor with Susac syndrome. CDR3 sequence: CASSLLGPPWATGELFF. Here the CDR3 DNA reads TGTGCCAGCAGTTTATTAGGACCGCCCTGGGCCACCGGGGAGCTGTTTTTT.